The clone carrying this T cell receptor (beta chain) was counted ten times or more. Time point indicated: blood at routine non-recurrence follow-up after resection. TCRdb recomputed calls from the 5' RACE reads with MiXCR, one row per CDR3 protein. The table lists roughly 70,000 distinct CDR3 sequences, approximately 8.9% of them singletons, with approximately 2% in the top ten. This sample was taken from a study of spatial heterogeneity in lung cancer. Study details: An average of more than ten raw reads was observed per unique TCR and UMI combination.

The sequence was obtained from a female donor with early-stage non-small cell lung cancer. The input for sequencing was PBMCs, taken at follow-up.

The CDR3 region is CASSLSRGPGNTIYF. Here the CDR3 DNA reads TGTGCCAGCAGCTTATCGCGGGGTCCTGGAAACACCATATATTTT. J is TRBJ1-3 and V is TRBV7-3, with D hard to call. Germline-derived CDR1 and CDR2 are SGHTA and FQGTGA. Trimming removed 2 bases at V and 2 bases at J, with 10 bases between. CDR3 length: 15 amino acids.